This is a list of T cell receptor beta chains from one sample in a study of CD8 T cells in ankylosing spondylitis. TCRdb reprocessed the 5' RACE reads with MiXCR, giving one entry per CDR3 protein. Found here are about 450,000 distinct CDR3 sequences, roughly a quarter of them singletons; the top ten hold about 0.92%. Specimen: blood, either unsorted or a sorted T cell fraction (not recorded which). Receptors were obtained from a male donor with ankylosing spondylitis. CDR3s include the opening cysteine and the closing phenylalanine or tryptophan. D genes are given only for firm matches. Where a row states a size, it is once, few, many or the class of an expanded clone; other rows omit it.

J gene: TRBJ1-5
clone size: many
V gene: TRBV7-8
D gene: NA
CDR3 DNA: TGTGCCAGCACCGAGGACAGAGCGGGAATTGGCAATCAGCCCCAGCATTTT
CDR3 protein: CASTEDRAGIGNQPQHF

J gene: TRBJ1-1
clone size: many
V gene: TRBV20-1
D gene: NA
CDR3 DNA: TGCAGTGCTAGGGGCAGGGCCAACACTGAAGCTTTCTTT
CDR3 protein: CSARGRANTEAFF

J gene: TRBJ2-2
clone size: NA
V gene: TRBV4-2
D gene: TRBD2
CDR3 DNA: TGTGCCAGCAGCCAAGATCGCGGACTAGCGGGAGGTATCACCGGGGAGCTGTTTTTT
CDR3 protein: CASSQDRGLAGGITGELFF

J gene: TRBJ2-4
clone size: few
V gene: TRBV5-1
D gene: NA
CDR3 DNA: TGCGCCAGCAGCTTGGTTCCGATGGAAAACATTCAGTACTTC
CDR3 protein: CASSLVPMENIQYF

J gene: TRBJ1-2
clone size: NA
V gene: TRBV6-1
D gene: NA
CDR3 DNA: TGTGCCAGCAGTGGCGGGACCGGGACGTATGGCTACACCTTC
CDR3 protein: CASSGGTGTYGYTF

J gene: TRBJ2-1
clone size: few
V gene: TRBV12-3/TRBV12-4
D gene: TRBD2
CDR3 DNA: TGTGCCAGCAGCCCCATCACTAGCGCCTCCTACAATGAGCAGTTCTTC
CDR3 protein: CASSPITSASYNEQFF

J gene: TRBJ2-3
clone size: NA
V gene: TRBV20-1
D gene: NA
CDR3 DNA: TGCAGTGCGCAGGGACTGGAACCTACAGATACGCAGTATTTT
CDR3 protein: CSAQGLEPTDTQYF

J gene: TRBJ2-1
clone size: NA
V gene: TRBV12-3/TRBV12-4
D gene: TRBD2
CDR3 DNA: TGTGCCAGCAGTTTCCTACCAGCGGGAGTCCATAGCAATGAGCAGTTCTTC
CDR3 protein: CASSFLPAGVHSNEQFF

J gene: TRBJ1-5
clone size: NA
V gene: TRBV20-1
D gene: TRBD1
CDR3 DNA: TGCAGTGCTAGGTACTGGGACAGGGGGATCAATCAGCCCCAGCATTTT
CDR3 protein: CSARYWDRGINQPQHF

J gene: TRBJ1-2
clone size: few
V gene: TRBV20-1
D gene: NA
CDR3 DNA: TGCAGTGCGACTCTAGGGGGAGGAGGCTACACCTTC
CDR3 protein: CSATLGGGGYTF

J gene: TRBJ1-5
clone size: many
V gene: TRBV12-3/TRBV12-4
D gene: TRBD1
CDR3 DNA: TGTGCCAGCAGCACCCCCGGGACAGGGGGCGGGAATCAGCCCCAGCATTTT
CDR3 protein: CASSTPGTGGGNQPQHF

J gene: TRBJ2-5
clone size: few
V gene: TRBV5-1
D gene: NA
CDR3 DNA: TGCGCCAGCAGCCTGGAGGTTAGCGAGACCCAGTACTTC
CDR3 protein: CASSLEVSETQYF

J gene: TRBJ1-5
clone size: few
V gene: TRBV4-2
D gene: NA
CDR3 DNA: TGTGCCAGCAGCCAAGAGTCTTCAGGGTTGAATCAGCCCCAGCATTTT
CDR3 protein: CASSQESSGLNQPQHF

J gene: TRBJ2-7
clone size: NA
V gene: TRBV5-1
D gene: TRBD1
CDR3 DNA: TGCGCCAGCAGCTTTACAGGGGGCGAATCCGAGTACTTC
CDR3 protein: CASSFTGGESEYF

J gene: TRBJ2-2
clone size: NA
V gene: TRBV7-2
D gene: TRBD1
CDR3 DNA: TGTGCCAGCAGCTTACAGGGGGCCATCGGGGAGCTGTTTTTT
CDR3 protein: CASSLQGAIGELFF

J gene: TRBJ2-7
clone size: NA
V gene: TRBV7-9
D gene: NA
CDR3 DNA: TGTGCCAGCAGCCGCGGGGGCTCATACTCCTACGAGCAGTACTTC
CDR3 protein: CASSRGGSYSYEQYF

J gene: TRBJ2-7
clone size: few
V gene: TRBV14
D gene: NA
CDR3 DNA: TGTGCCAGCAGCCAAGAAATTCTAGCAGGCGAGCAGTACTTC
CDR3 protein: CASSQEILAGEQYF

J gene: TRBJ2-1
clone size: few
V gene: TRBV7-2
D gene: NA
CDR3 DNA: TGTGCCAGCAGCTTAAGCCGACAGGCAACCTACAATGAGCAGTTCTTC
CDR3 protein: CASSLSRQATYNEQFF

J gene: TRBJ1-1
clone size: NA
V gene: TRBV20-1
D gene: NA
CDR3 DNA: TGCAGTGCTAGAACCCAGGAGGGAACTTTCTTT
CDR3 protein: CSARTQEGTFF

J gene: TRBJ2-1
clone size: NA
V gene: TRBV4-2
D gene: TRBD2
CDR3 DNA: TGTGCCAGCAGCCAAGTGGGGACTAGCGGGAGCGACAATGAGCAGTTCTTC
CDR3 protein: CASSQVGTSGSDNEQFF

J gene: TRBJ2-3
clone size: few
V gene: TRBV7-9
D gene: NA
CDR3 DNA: TGTGCCAGCACCCCACTGGGGTCAGATACGCAGTATTTT
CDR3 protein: CASTPLGSDTQYF

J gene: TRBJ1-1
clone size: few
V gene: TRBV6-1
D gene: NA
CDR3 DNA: TGTGCCAGCGTGGGGAGTTACATGAACACTGAAGCTTTCTTT
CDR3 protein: CASVGSYMNTEAFF

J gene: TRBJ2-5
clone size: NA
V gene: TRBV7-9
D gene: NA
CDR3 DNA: TGTGCCAGCAGCTTATCCAGGACAGTAGGACAAGAGACCCAGTACTTC
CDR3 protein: CASSLSRTVGQETQYF

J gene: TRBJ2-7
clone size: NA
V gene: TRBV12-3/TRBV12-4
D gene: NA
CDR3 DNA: TGTGCCAGCAGTAGGGGCTACGAGCAGTACTTC
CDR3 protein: CASSRGYEQYF

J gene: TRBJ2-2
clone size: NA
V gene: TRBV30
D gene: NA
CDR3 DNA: TGTGCCTGGAGGAGGCTAGCGACGAACACCGGGGAGCTGTTTTTT
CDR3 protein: CAWRRLATNTGELFF

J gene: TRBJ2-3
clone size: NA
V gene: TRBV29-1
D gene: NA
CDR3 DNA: TGCAGCGCTATGCAGGCACCCGATAAGGGGGATACGCAGTATTTT
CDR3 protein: CSAMQAPDKGDTQYF

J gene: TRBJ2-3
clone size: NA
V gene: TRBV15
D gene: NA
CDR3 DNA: TGTGCCACCAGCAGGCTCAGCGGCAACGCGCGCACAGATACGCAGTATTTT
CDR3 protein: CATSRLSGNARTDTQYF

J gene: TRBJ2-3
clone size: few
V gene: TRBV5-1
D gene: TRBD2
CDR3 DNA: TGCGCCAGCACCGGGACTAGCGGGAACACAGATACGCAGTATTTT
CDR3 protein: CASTGTSGNTDTQYF

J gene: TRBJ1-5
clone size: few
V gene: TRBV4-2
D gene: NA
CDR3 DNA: TGTGCCAGCAGCCAAGAAAGAGTTAATAGCAATCAGCCCCAGCATTTT
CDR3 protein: CASSQERVNSNQPQHF

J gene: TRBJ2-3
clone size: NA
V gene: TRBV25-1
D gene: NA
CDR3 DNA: TGTGCCAGCAGTGAAGCAGGAGTTTATACGCAGTATTTT
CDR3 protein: CASSEAGVYTQYF

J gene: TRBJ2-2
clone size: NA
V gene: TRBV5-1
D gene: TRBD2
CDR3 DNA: TGCGCCAGCAGCCAGGGACTAGGAACCGGGGAGCTGTTTTTT
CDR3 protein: CASSQGLGTGELFF

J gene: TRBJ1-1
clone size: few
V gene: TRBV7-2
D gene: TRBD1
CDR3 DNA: TGTGCCAGCAGCTCGACAGGGGCGCTCACTGAAGCTTTCTTT
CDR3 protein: CASSSTGALTEAFF

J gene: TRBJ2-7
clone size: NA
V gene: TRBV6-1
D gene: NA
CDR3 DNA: TGTGCCAGCAGTAGGGCCACGGCGCAGTACTTC
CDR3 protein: CASSRATAQYF

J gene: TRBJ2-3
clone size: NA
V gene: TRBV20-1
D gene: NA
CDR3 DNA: TGCAGTGCTCAGCACTGGGATACGCAGTATTTT
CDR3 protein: CSAQHWDTQYF

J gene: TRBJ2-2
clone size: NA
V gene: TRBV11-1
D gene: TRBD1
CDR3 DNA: TGTGCCAGCAGCGTGGACAGGGGGTCCGGGGAGCTGTTTTTT
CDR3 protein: CASSVDRGSGELFF

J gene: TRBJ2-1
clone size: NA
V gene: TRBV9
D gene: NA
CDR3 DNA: TGTGCCAGCGGGGACGGAACTTCCTACAATGAGCAGTTCTTC
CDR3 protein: CASGDGTSYNEQFF

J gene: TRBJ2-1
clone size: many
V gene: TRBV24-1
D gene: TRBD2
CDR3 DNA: TGTGCCACCAGTGATTTCCTAGCGGGAGGGAGCAATGAGCAGTTCTTC
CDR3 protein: CATSDFLAGGSNEQFF

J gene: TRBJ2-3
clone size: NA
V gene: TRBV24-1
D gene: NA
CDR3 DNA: TGTGCCACCAGTGATAGCACTAGTTGGACAGATACGCAGTATTTT
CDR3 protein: CATSDSTSWTDTQYF

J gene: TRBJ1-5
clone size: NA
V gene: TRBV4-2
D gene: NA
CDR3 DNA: TGTGCCAGCAGCCAAGGGTCAGGGAGGGGCAATCAGCCCCAGCATTTT
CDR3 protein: CASSQGSGRGNQPQHF

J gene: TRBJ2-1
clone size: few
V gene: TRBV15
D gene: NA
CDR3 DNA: TGTGCCACCAGCGGGGACTCGTACAATGAGCAGTTCTTC
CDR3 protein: CATSGDSYNEQFF

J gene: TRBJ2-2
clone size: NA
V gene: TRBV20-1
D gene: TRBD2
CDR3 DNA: TGCAGTGCTAGTTTCCCTAGCGGGAGCGTCGGGGAGCTGTTTTTT
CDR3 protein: CSASFPSGSVGELFF

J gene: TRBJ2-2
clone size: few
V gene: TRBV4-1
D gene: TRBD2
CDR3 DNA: TGCGCCAGCAGCCAACTTAGCGGGAGGGCCTTGGGCGGGGAGCTGTTTTTT
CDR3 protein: CASSQLSGRALGGELFF

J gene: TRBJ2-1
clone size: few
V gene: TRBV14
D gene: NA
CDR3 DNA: TGTGCCAGCAGCCCCGGGGTAGCCTTATCCAATGAGCAGTTCTTC
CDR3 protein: CASSPGVALSNEQFF

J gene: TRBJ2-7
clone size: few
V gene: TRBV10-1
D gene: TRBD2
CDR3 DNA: TGCGCCAGCATTATAAGACTAGCGGGGAACTCCTACGAGCAGTACTTC
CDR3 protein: CASIIRLAGNSYEQYF

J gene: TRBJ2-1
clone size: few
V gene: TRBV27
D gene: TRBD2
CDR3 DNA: TGTGCCAGCAGTTCACCGGGACTAGGGAGCAATGAGCAGTTCTTC
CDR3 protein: CASSSPGLGSNEQFF

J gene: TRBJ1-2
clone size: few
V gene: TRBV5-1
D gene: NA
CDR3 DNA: TGCGCCAGCAGCTCGGAAGCAGCCGGAGGTGGCTACACCTTC
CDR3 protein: CASSSEAAGGGYTF

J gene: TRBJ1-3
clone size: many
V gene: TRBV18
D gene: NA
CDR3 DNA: TGTGCCAGCTCACCCCAGAGCTCTGGAAACACCATATATTTT
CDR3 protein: CASSPQSSGNTIYF

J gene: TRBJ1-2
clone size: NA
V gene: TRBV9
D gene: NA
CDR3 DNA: TGTGCCAGCAGCGTAGGACCAGAGCCCTATGGCTACACCTTC
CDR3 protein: CASSVGPEPYGYTF

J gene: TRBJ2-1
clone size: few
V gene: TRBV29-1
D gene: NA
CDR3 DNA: TGCAGCGTTGAAGGGGGACCCTACAATGAGCAGTTCTTC
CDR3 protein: CSVEGGPYNEQFF

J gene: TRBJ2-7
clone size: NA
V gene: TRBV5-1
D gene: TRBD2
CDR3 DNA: TGCGCCAGCAGCCCCCTTGGCGGGGGAAGAGCCTACGAGCAGTACTTC
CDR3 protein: CASSPLGGGRAYEQYF

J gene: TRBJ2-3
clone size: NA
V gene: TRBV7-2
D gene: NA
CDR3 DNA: TGTGCCAGCAGCCTAGTGGGTGGGGGAGATACGCAGTATTTT
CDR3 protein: CASSLVGGGDTQYF